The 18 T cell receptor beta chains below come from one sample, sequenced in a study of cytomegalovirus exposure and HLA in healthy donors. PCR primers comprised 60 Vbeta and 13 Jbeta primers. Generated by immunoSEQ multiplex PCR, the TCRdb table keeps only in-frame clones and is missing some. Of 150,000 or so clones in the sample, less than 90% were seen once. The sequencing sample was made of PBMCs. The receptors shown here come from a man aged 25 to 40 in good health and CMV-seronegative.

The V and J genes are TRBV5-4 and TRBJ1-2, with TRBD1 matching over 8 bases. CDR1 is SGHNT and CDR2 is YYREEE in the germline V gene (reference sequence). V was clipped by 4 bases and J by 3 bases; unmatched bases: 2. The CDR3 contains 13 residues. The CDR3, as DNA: TGTGCCAGCAGCCTGGACAGGGACTATGGCTACACCTTC. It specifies CASSLDRDYGYTF.

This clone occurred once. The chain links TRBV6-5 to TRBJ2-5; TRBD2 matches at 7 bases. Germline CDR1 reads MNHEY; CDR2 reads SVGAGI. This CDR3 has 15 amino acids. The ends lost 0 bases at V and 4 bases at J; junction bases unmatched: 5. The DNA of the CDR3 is TGTGCCAGCAGTTACTCGGGAGGGCGAGGAGAGACCCAGTACTTC. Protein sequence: CASSYSGGRGETQYF.

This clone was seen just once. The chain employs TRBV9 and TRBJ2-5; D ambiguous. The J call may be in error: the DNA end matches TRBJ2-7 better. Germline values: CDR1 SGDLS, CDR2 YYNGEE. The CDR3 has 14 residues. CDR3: CASSVGASSYEQYF. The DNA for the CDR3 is TGTGCCAGCAGCGTAGGGGCTAGCTCCTACGAGCAGTACTTC.

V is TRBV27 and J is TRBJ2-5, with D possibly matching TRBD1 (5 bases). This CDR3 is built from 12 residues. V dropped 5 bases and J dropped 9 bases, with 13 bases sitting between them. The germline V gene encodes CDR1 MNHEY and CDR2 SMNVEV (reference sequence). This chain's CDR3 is CASSAFQGAQYF. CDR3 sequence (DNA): TGTGCCAGCAGTGCATTCCAAGGGGCCCAGTACTTC.

Written as DNA, the CDR3 is TGTGCCAGCAGCTTGGAGGGACAGCCGAGAGGTGAAAAACTGTTTTTT. The encoded protein is CASSLEGQPRGEKLFF. This chain joins TRBV7-2 and TRBJ1-4, with 7 nucleotides matching TRBD1. This CDR3 spans 16 amino acids. Trimming took 3 bases from V and 7 from J; bases not matched to a gene: 11. Germline assignment: CDR1 SGHTA and CDR2 FQGNSA. The full variable domain, rest sourced from reference TRBV7-2 and TRBJ1-4, is GAGVSQSPSNKVTEKGKDVELRCDPISGHTALYWYRQSLGQGLEFLIYFQGNSAPDKSGLPSDRFSAERTGGSVSTLTIQRTQQEDSAVYLCASSLEGQPRGEKLFFGSGTQLSVL.

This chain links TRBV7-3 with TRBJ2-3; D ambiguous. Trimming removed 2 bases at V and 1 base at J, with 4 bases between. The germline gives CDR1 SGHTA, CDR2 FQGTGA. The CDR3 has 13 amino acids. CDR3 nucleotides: TGTGCCAGCAGCTTATCAGGCACAGATACGCAGTATTTT. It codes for CASSLSGTDTQYF.

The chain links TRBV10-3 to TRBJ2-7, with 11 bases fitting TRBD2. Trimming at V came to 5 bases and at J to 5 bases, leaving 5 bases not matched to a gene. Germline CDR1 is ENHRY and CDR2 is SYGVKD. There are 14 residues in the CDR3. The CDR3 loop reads CAISSLAGEDEQYF. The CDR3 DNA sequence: TGTGCCATCAGTTCACTAGCGGGAGAAGACGAGCAGTACTTC.

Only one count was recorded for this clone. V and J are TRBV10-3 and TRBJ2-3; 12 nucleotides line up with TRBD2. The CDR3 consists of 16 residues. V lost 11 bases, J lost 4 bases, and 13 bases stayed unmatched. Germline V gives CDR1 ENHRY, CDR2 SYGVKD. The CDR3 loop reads CAVSASGRATADTQYF. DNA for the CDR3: TGTGCCGTAAGCGCTAGCGGGAGGGCCACCGCAGATACGCAGTATTTT.

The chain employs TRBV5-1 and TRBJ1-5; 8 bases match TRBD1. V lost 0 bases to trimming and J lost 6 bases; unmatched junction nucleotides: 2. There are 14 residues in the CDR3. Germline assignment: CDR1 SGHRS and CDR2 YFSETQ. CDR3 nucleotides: TGCGCCAGCAGCTTGGCAGGGGGCGGTCAGCCCCAGCATTTT. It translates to CASSLAGGGQPQHF.

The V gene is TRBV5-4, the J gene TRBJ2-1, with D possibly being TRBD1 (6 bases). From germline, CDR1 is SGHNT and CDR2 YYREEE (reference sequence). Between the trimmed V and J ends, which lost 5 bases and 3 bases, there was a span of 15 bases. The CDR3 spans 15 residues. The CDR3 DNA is TGTGCCAGCAGTTCATCTCCCAGGGGCTACAATGAGCAGTTCTTC. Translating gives CASSSSPRGYNEQFF.

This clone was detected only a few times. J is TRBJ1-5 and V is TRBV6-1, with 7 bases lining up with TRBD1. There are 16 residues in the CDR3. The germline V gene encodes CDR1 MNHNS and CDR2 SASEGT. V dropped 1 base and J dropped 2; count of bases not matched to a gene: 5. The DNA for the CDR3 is TGTGCCAGCAGTGAAGAAGTGGGGACAGGCAATCAGCCCCAGCATTTT. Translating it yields CASSEEVGTGNQPQHF.

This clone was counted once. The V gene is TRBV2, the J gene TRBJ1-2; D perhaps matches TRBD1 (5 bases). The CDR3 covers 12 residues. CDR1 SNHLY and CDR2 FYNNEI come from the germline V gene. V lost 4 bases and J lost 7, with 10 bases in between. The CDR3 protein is CASSAGGSGYTF. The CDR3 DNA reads TGTGCCAGCAGTGCGGGGGGTAGTGGCTACACCTTC.

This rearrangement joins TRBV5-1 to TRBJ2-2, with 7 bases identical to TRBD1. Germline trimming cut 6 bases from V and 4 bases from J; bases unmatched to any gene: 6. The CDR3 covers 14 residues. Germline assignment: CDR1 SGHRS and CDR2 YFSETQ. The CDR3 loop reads CASTRDSRTGELFF. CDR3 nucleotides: TGCGCCAGCACCCGGGACAGTCGCACCGGGGAGCTGTTTTTT.

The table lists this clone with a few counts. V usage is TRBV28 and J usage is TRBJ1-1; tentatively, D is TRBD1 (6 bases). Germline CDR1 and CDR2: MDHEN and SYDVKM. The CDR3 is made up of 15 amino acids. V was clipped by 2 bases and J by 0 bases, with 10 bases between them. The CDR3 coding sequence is TGTGCCAGCAGTTTACCTCAGGGGATGAACACTGAAGCTTTCTTT. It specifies CASSLPQGMNTEAFF.

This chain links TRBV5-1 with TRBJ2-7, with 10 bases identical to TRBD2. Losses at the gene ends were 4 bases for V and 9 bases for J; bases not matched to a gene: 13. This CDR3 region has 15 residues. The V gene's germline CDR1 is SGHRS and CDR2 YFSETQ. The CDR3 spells CASSTSSGGPTRQYF. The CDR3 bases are TGCGCCAGCAGCACCTCTAGCGGGGGACCTACGAGGCAGTACTTC. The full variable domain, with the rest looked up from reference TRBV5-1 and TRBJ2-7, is KAGVTQTPRYLIKTRGQQVTLSCSPISGHRSVSWYQQTPGQGLQFLFEYFSETQRNKGNFPGRFSGRQFSNSRSEMNVSTLELGDSALYLCASSTSSGGPTRQYFGPGTRLTVT.

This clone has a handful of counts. This CDR3 reads CASRPTGGAETQYF. The CDR3 nucleotides are TGTGCCAGCAGGCCGACAGGGGGAGCAGAGACCCAGTACTTC. This chain links TRBV27 with TRBJ2-5; 9 bases fit TRBD1. After removal of 6 bases from V and 4 bases from J, the junction contained 6 bases not matched to a gene. This CDR3 is built from 14 residues. CDR1 MNHEY and CDR2 SMNVEV come from the germline V gene (reference sequence).

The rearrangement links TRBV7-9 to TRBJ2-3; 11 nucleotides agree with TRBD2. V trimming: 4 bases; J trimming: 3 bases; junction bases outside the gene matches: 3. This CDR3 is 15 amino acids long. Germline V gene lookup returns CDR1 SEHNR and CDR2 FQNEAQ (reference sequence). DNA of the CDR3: TGTGCCAGCAGCTCATTAGCGGGGGGGACAGATACGCAGTATTTT. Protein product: CASSSLAGGTDTQYF.

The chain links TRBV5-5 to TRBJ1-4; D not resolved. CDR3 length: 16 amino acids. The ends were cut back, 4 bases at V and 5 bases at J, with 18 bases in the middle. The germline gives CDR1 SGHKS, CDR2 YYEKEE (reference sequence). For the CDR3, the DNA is TGTGCCAGCAGCACGGGAGGGTCAGGTCCGAATGAAAAACTGTTTTTT. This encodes CASSTGGSGPNEKLFF.